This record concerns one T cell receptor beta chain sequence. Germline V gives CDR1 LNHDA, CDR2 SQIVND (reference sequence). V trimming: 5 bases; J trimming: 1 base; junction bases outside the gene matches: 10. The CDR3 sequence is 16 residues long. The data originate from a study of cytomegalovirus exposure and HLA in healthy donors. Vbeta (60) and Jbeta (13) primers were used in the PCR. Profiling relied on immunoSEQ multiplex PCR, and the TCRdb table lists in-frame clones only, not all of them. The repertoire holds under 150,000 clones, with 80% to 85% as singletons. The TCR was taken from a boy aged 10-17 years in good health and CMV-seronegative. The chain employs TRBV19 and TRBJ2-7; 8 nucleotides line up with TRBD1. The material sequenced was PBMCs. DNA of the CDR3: TGTGCCAGTAGTTCCTTGCACCGGGACAGGTCCTACGAGCAGTACTTC. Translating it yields CASSSLHRDRSYEQYF. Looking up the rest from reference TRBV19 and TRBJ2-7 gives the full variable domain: DGGITQSPKYLFRKEGQNVTLSCEQNLNHDAMYWYRQDPGQGLRLIYYSQIVNDFQKGDIAEGYSVSREKKESFPLTVTSAQKNPTAFYLCASSSLHRDRSYEQYFGPGTRLTVT.